Here is one T cell receptor beta chain with its context. Its matching antigen is unknown. The sample is drawn from a study of cytomegalovirus exposure and HLA in healthy donors. Study-level points and caveats: Under in vitro conditions, a few CMV-associated chains were confirmed as specific for CMV antigens. In an earlier analysis, most TCR beta V segments were productive about 87% or about 30% of the time. In a later analysis, the majority of CMV-associated beta chains seemingly showed HLA restriction.

The study ran its PCR with 60 Vbeta and 13 Jbeta primers. The assay was immunoSEQ multiplex PCR, and TCRdb's table has in-frame clones only and misses some. Across some 40,000 clones, the top ten clones capture 3.5% to 4% of the sample. Trimming took off 3 bases at V and 4 bases at J, with 7 bases between the two ends. The CDR3 is 12 residues long. Per the germline V gene, CDR1 is SGHVS and CDR2 is FQNEAQ. This sequence was found in a male donor in good health and CMV-seronegative. Source material: PBMCs. This chain uses TRBV7-8 with TRBJ2-7, with D perhaps TRBD1 (5 bases). The CDR3 sequence: CASSLQGYEQYF. Here the CDR3 DNA reads TGTGCCAGCAGCTTGCAGGGTTACGAGCAGTACTTC.